This paragraph covers one T cell receptor beta chain sequence. Its antigen remains undetermined. No base qualities exist here, and no much larger clone lies one base off it. The data were obtained in a study of blood T cell repertoires in COVID-19 (TCRdb year 2020). Concerning the study at large: The collaborator samples originated in the United States, Italy and Spain and spanned the acute and convalescent phases of COVID-19. The repertoires were released in a freely available public database intended as a resource for research on the immune response to SARS-CoV-2. The samples were drawn from the first 160 participants of the ongoing ImmuneRACE study and from 950 to 1,500 subjects provided by 6 global collaborators. Subjects who had been exposed to COVID-19, were actively infected with it, or had recovered from it provided the deeply sampled blood TCRbeta repertoires that made up the dataset. Where available, HLA class I and class II types were taken from metadata supplied by the sample provider and were not determined by assay-based typing. Sample metadata almost always included a de-identified subject ID, COVID-19 status, age in years and sex. The material from the prospective study consisted of cDNA or gDNA derived from T cells, B-cell-depleted T cells, or PBMCs. Study-wide conclusions, independent of this receptor: The amount of clinical and demographic metadata varied by source and participant and was provided uncurated.

Clipping removes 4 bases from V and 5 bases from J, with 1 as the unmatched junction base count. The germline V gene supplies CDR1 SNHLY and CDR2 FYNNEI. Including cysteine and phenylalanine, the CDR3 has 15 amino acids. Just the 45-base CDR3 DNA is kept, in frame starting at base 1. TCRbeta CDR3 regions were amplified from genomic DNA by means of the immunoSEQ Assay, a bias-controlled multiplex PCR. Per the authors' processing: The number of nucleated cells in each sample was estimated by amplification of reference gene primers within the assay. To quantify the absolute abundance of each unique TCRbeta CDR3 rearrangement, sequence reads were collapsed and filtered. For each sample, productive Simpson clonality was calculated by taking the square root of Simpson's diversity index across productive rearrangements. This is the immuneACCESS table as TCRdb keeps it, with only in-frame sequences that have V and J called. A part of the clones is gone; compared with another copy, unresolved V genes explain less than half, and the rest is unexplained. From that table come the V and J calls and clone size; the DNA was used to work out D and trimming. The sample contains some 73,000 clones, roughly 84% of them found a single time. Over 25% of the sample belongs to the ten largest clones.

Collaborating institutions collected whole blood in K2EDTA tubes following their own protocols. For TCRbeta analysis, collaborators shipped samples in one of three forms: frozen whole blood, isolated PBMCs, or DNA extracted from either of those sample types. The TCR was taken from a human donor in a cohort sampled during active COVID-19. The chain employs TRBV2 and TRBJ2-2; 13 of the junction bases match TRBD2. Input material: peripheral blood. The bases are TGTGCCAGCAGTGGGACTAGCGGGGGAACCGGGGAGCTGTTTTTT. This gives the protein CASSGTSGGTGELFF. Here the CDR3 is joined to the reference TRBV2 and TRBJ2-2 genes, and the full variable domain is: EPEVTQTPSHQVTQMGQEVILRCVPISNHLYFYWYRQILGQKVEFLVSFYNNEISEKSEIFDDQFSVERPDGSNFTLKIRSTKLEDSAMYFCASSGTSGGTGELFFGEGSRLTVL.